This TCR beta chain was sequenced for a study of glioma-infiltrating T cells after dendritic cell vaccination. Background on the study: Patients received autologous tumor lysate-pulsed dendritic cell vaccination between about 2003 and 2012.

The primer mix had 60 V beta and 13 J beta primers. Libraries were prepared by immunoSEQ multiplex PCR; TCRdb keeps only in-frame clonotypes and omits some of them. The sample includes approximately 100,000 clones, around three quarters seen only once; the top ten take around 5.4%. V was trimmed by 2 bases and J by 6 bases, leaving 10 bases between them. Germline V gene sequence: CDR1 SEHNR, CDR2 FQNEAQ (reference sequence). The CDR3 sequence is 13 residues long. Selection required adequate fresh-frozen tumor tissue plus more than two years' survival data. No glioblastoma patient carried an isocitrate dehydrogenase mutation.

This sequence originates from a human donor with glioblastoma. V gene TRBV7-9 combines with J gene TRBJ1-1; D call uncertain. The starting material was blood, obtained before dendritic cell vaccination. CDR3 DNA: TGTGCCAGCAGCTTACAAAGCCCCGCTGAAGCTTTCTTT. Its protein product is CASSLQSPAEAFF.